This T cell receptor (beta chain) is from a study of blood T cell repertoires in COVID-19. V shed 3 bases and J 5 bases; nucleotides not matched to a gene: 1. Germline assignment: CDR1 KGHSH and CDR2 LQKENI. The CDR3 totals 14 residues. This clone was detected only once. Libraries were prepared by immunoSEQ multiplex PCR; TCRdb keeps only in-frame clonotypes and omits some of them. In the table there are over 250,000 clones, approximately 83% of which are singletons. The material sequenced was peripheral blood. This chain connects TRBV18 to TRBJ2-2; 9 nucleotides agree with TRBD1. The source of this sequence is a woman in her 50s who had recovered from COVID-19. CDR3 coding DNA: TGTGCCAGCTCACCCGGACAGGGGACCGGGGAGCTGTTTTTT. It yields the protein CASSPGQGTGELFF.